This passage covers 23 T cell receptor beta chains from one sample sequenced in a study of CD8 T cells in Susac syndrome. Random hexamers were used to reverse transcribe roughly 0.45 to 1 ug of RNA. One entry per CDR3 protein results from TCRdb running MiXCR on the immunoSEQ multiplex PCR reads. This table has almost 450,000 distinct CDR3 sequences, 85% appearing once. Sequenced: CD8+ T cells from PBMCs. These receptors were taken from a human donor with multiple sclerosis.

This chain links TRBV5-8 with TRBJ2-3, with 7 nucleotides matching TRBD2. The CDR3 runs 15 residues. Germline V gives CDR1 SGHTS, CDR2 YDEGEE. Germline trimming cut 1 base from V and 0 bases from J; bases unmatched to any gene: 2. In DNA, the CDR3 is TGTGCCAGCAGCTTGACTAGCGCCAGCACAGATACGCAGTATTTT. Translated, it gives CASSLTSASTDTQYF.

The chain links TRBV11-3 to TRBJ2-1; weak D call: TRBD2 (5 bases). The length of the CDR3 is 14 residues. CDR1 and CDR2 from the germline V gene are SGHNT and YENEEA. V lost 4 bases, J lost 5 bases, and 12 bases lay in between. The CDR3 nucleotides read TGTGCCAGCAGCTCATACGGGAAAGACAATGAGCAGTTCTTC. As protein: CASSSYGKDNEQFF.

The V gene is TRBV27, the J gene TRBJ1-5; tentative D call: TRBD1 (5 bases). The CDR3 is 13 residues long. The germline V gene encodes CDR1 MNHEY and CDR2 SMNVEV (reference sequence). V lost 4 bases to trimming and J lost 6 bases, with 10 bases between them. Here the CDR3 reads CASSWGQGQPQHF. In nucleotides, the CDR3 is TGTGCCAGCAGTTGGGGCCAGGGTCAGCCCCAGCATTTT.

J is TRBJ2-3 and V is TRBV9, with TRBD1 as a possible D gene (6 bases). Germline V gene data show CDR1 as SGDLS and CDR2 as YYNGEE. The V gene lost 3 bases and the J gene lost 4 bases, with 18 bases spanning the gap. CDR3 size: 16 residues. The CDR3 DNA sequence: TGTGCCAGCAGCGGTCGACGGGACACTTTAGCAGATACGCAGTATTTT. Its translation is CASSGRRDTLADTQYF.

V usage is TRBV5-1 and J usage is TRBJ1-1; 7 nucleotides agree with TRBD1. CDR3 size: 15 residues. The V and J ends lost 0 bases and 2 bases, in that order; junction bases with no gene match: 4. CDR1 is SGHRS, CDR2 YFSETQ, per germline. The CDR3, as DNA: TGCGCCAGCAGCTTGGTCAAGGGGGCTAACACTGAAGCTTTCTTT. Translating it yields CASSLVKGANTEAFF.

The chain links TRBV28 to TRBJ2-7; 10 positions agree with TRBD1. V was pared by 9 bases and J by 5 bases, with 7 bases of the junction left unmatched. Germline loops: CDR1 MDHEN, CDR2 SYDVKM. CDR3 length: 13 amino acids. The CDR3, as DNA: TGTGCCAGTGCGGACAGGGGGAATGACGAGCAGTACTTC. Its protein is CASADRGNDEQYF.

The V and J genes are TRBV6-5 and TRBJ2-1; TRBD2 matches 7 bases. CDR3 length equals 14 residues. V lost 6 bases to trimming and J lost 8 bases; unmatched junction nucleotides: 10. Germline loops: CDR1 MNHEY, CDR2 SVGAGI. In DNA, the CDR3 is TGTGCCAGCAGACCAGAAACTGCGGGAGATGAGCAGTTCTTC. It specifies CASRPETAGDEQFF.

V is TRBV11-2 and J is TRBJ2-2; D gene unclear. The CDR3 runs 12 residues. Trimming removed 6 bases at V and 2 bases at J, with 4 bases between. The germline V gene encodes CDR1 SGHAT and CDR2 FQNNGV. CDR3 nucleotide sequence: TGTGCCAGCAGGAGAAACACCGGGGAGCTGTTTTTT. Protein: CASRRNTGELFF.

V is TRBV27 and J is TRBJ2-7; D could derive from TRBD1 or TRBD2 (5 bases each). This CDR3 is built from 15 residues. V gave up 1 base and J gave up 0 bases, with 10 bases separating them. From germline, CDR1 is MNHEY and CDR2 SMNVEV (reference sequence). CDR3 sequence: CASSLWAGSSYEQYF. As DNA, the CDR3 is TGTGCCAGCAGTTTATGGGCAGGGAGCTCCTACGAGCAGTACTTC.

This clonotype was counted only a few times. The chain employs TRBV6-8 and TRBJ1-1; 7 bases line up with TRBD1. The CDR3 contains 13 residues. V lost 9 bases and J lost 1; bases outside the gene matches: 5. Germline V CDR1 and CDR2: MNHGY, SAAAGT. CDR3 coding DNA: TGTGCCAGGCCAGGGGGGGAGAACACTGAAGCTTTCTTT. Its translation: CARPGGENTEAFF.

The V call is TRBV7-2, the J call TRBJ2-7; D may be TRBD2 (5 bases). The CDR3 has 17 residues. From germline, CDR1 is SGHTA and CDR2 FQGNSA. V was shortened by 2 bases and J by 7 bases, with 24 bases between the two germline ends. CDR3 loop: CASSLYPPGSDFEEQYF. CDR3 in DNA: TGTGCCAGCAGCTTATACCCCCCGGGGTCGGATTTTGAAGAGCAGTACTTC.

The chain is built from TRBV20-1 and TRBJ2-1; 10 bases are shared with TRBD1. In germline, CDR1 is DFQATT, CDR2 SNEGSKA (reference sequence). This CDR3 spans 15 amino acids. V lost 6 bases to trimming and J lost 5 bases; unmatched junction nucleotides: 10. CDR3 protein: CSANDWDRGHNEQFF. In DNA, the CDR3 is TGCAGTGCCAACGATTGGGACAGGGGCCACAATGAGCAGTTCTTC.

The V and J genes are TRBV30 and TRBJ2-4; perhaps TRBD1 as D (6 bases). Germline V gene data show CDR1 as GTSNPN and CDR2 as SVGIG (reference sequence). CDR3 size: 14 residues. Trimming took off 7 bases at V and 3 bases at J, with 16 bases between the two ends. The CDR3 reads CASTGRYGKNIQYF. The CDR3 nucleotides are TGTGCCTCGACAGGTAGATATGGCAAAAACATTCAGTACTTC.

The V and J genes are TRBV6-2 or TRBV6-3 and TRBJ2-7; unclear D gene. Germline-derived CDR1 and CDR2 are MNHEY and SVGEGT. The CDR3 totals 14 residues. V gave up 1 base and J gave up 2 bases, with 9 bases separating them. CDR3 region: CASSYFGETYEQYF. CDR3 coding DNA: TGTGCCAGCAGTTACTTTGGAGAGACCTACGAGCAGTACTTC.

This rearrangement joins TRBV7-9 to TRBJ2-1; 12 bases fit TRBD2. V lost 5 bases and J lost 5; bases outside the gene matches: 4. Per germline, CDR1 SEHNR and CDR2 FQNEAQ (reference sequence). The length of the CDR3 is 15 residues. CDR3 DNA: TGTGCCAGCAGCAGACTAGCGGGGGTTAACAATGAGCAGTTCTTC. Amino acids: CASSRLAGVNNEQFF.

The genes are TRBV12-3 or TRBV12-4 and TRBJ2-7; no reliable D call. The ends were cut back, 2 bases at V and 1 base at J, with 6 bases in the middle. The CDR3 is 13 residues long. The CDR3 nucleotides read TGTGCCAGCAGTTTATTAGGATCCTACGAGCAGTACTTC. Translation gives CASSLLGSYEQYF.

The V gene is TRBV4-2, the J gene TRBJ1-5, with no clear D. The CDR3 is 13 residues long. Trimming pared 1 base from V and 7 bases from J, leaving 8 bases between. Per germline, CDR1 LGHNA and CDR2 YNFKEQ. The CDR3 loop reads CASSQAPGQPQHF. CDR3 in DNA: TGTGCCAGCAGCCAAGCGCCAGGCCAGCCCCAGCATTTT.

The CDR3 DNA is TGTGCCAGCAGCTTGGGGACGGCCCTGCCAAATGAAAAACTGTTTTTT. Protein product: CASSLGTALPNEKLFF. The V call is TRBV7-9, the J call TRBJ1-4; a weak D match, TRBD1 (5 bases). Germline V gives CDR1 SEHNR, CDR2 FQNEAQ (reference sequence). Trimming cost V 3 bases and J 5 bases, with 16 bases left between them. This CDR3 spans 16 amino acids.

This clonotype appeared a few times. This chain links TRBV19 with TRBJ2-7; a weak D match, TRBD2 (5 bases). This CDR3 is built from 14 residues. V was pared by 1 base and J by 0 bases, with 7 bases between. CDR1 is LNHDA, CDR2 SQIVND, per germline (reference sequence). The CDR3 region has the DNA TGTGCCAGTAGTATAGCGGGAAGCTCCTACGAGCAGTACTTC. Translated: CASSIAGSSYEQYF.

V and J are TRBV20-1 and TRBJ2-7, with 11 positions matching TRBD1. CDR1 and CDR2 (germline): DFQATT, SNEGSKA (reference sequence). The CDR3 loop spans 15 amino acids. With 2 bases clipped from V and 2 bases from J, the junction kept 5 bases outside the gene matches. The chain's CDR3 is CSARSPGQGAYEQYF. DNA for the CDR3: TGCAGTGCTAGATCACCGGGACAGGGGGCCTACGAGCAGTACTTC.

This rearrangement joins TRBV30 to TRBJ1-2; TRBD1 agrees at 7 bases. Germline V gene sequence: CDR1 GTSNPN, CDR2 SVGIG (reference sequence). The CDR3 is 15 residues long. The junction had 9 bases not matched to a gene; V was cut back by 1 base and J by 4 bases. The CDR3 DNA is TGTGCCTGGAGTGAGGGGCAGGGGGAGACCTATGGCTACACCTTC. This translates into CAWSEGQGETYGYTF.

V gene TRBV20-1 combines with J gene TRBJ2-7; perhaps TRBD2 as D (5 bases). This CDR3 region has 14 residues. The germline gives CDR1 DFQATT, CDR2 SNEGSKA (reference sequence). V gave up 4 bases and J gave up 2 bases, with 15 bases separating them. CDR3 in DNA: TGCAGTGCTAACGGAGCGACGGAGGCCTACGAGCAGTACTTC. It is translated as CSANGATEAYEQYF.

The rearrangement joins TRBV28 to TRBJ1-2; 7 bases match TRBD1. The V gene end was trimmed by 6 bases and the J gene end by 2 bases; junction bases not matched to a gene: 12. Germline V gene lookup returns CDR1 MDHEN and CDR2 SYDVKM. CDR3 size: 16 residues. CDR3 coding DNA: TGTGCCAGCAGCATACTGCGCGGGACAGAGAACTATGGCTACACCTTC. It yields the protein CASSILRGTENYGYTF.